Sequencing of this TCR beta chain was carried out in a study of shared clonotypes between healthy human individuals (dated by TCRdb to 2020 to 2021). At the level of the whole study: The cohort comprised two women and a few men aged 18 to 49 years. For each donor, three plates each were used for CD4 naive and CD4 memory, two plates were used for CD8 naive, and one plate was used for CD8 memory. The study deeply sequenced blood TCR repertoires of roughly five healthy adults to estimate repertoire size and the extent of clonotype sharing between individuals. Different laboratories and diverse techniques were used to prepare libraries and sequence TCR repertoires, to increase sequencing depth and limit assay-specific biases. Between about 0.8 and 9 billion PBMCs per donor were obtained by leukapheresis.

TCR CDR3 regions were amplified from genomic DNA by multiplex PCR using the deep immunoSEQ assay. For each cell subset, the extracted genomic DNA was distributed evenly across all wells of several immunoSEQ 96-well plates, and each plate served as one replicate. Each replicate PCR for sorted subsets received around 0.2 ug genomic DNA, equal to some 32,000 T cell genomes. Purified libraries were quantified with a Qubit 3.0 fluorometer, sized on a Bioanalyzer 2100, and re-quantified with the KAPA Library Quantification kit. Every immunoSEQ 96-well plate was sequenced on a separate single-read 150-cycle Illumina NextSeq 550 flow cell. Per the source publication's procedure: Because only junctional sequences without quality scores were contained in the immunoSEQ output, filtering matching that applied to full-length reads could not be performed. Sequences were annotated with PyIR, a Python wrapper for IgBLAST v1.9, and V/J genes and CDR3 were assigned using IMGT germline references. Reads with weak V/J assignments (E-value above 1e-6), missing CDR3, stop codons, out-of-frame junctions, or ambiguous translated residues were removed. V3J clonotypes were defined as sequences sharing an identical inferred V gene, J gene, and CDR3 amino acid sequence. Percentage overlap between repertoires was calculated by dividing the number of shared unique clonotypes by the size of the smaller repertoire. Richness of each repertoire was evaluated using RTK rarefaction, the Chao1 estimator, and Recon v2.1 estimates of unobserved clonotypes. Generation probabilities for all TCRbeta clonotypes obtained by the gDNA method from several donors were computed using OLGA. This immuneACCESS table, as held by TCRdb, lists in-frame sequences with V and J called but not all clones. Of the missing ones, under half trace to an unresolved V gene in checked studies; the others have no known cause. V, J and clone size reflect that table, while D and trimming were determined from the DNA. Counted in this sample were hundreds of thousands of clones; around 97% of them appeared once. The ten largest clones represent 0.045% to 0.06% of the sample.

The donors were healthy, HIV-negative adults who had no recently reported acute infections or vaccinations. All donors were Caucasian adults living in Nashville, Tennessee, USA. Magnetic negative selection was used to enrich CD4+ T cells, after which naive cells were positively selected on CD45RA and the negative fraction became the memory subset. Blood was collected by leukapheresis, and PBMCs were isolated by Ficoll-Histopaque density gradient centrifugation and then cryopreserved in liquid nitrogen vapor phase. Analytical flow cytometry was used to check the purity and quantity of every magnetically sorted T cell population. From each sorted fraction, genomic DNA was isolated and quantified by UV absorbance on a Nanodrop 2000c. To note about this clone: The target of this receptor is not known. Base qualities were left out, and no much larger clone turns up one base away.

Taken from the germline V gene, the CDR1 and CDR2 loops are SGHTA and FQGNSA. Relative to germline, V is 3 bases shorter and J is 7 bases shorter, with 25 bases between their ends. The CDR3 has 17 amino acids, counting the end cysteine and phenylalanine. Only the CDR3 DNA is retained, 51 bases long and in frame from the first base. The investigation overall reported the following: Sampling was limited to blood, and TCR repertoires in tissue likely differ from TCR repertoires in blood. Pairwise subsampling led to the expectation that sequencing depth would affect the degree of clonotype sharing among donors. Because the study included a small number of donors, the genetic and exposure-history diversity represented was limited. Higher generation probabilities were observed for clonotypes shared by all four sorted-subset donors than for non-shared clonotypes. Estimated clonotype richness was generally larger for naive than for memory subsets. Sharing across a few donors was observed for around 5% of naive CD4, 3.5% of naive CD8, around 2.5% of memory CD4, and about 0.38% of memory CD8 clonotypes. Rarefaction of sorted-subset datasets indicated incomplete sequencing despite the large sequencing depth.

The clonotype comes from a woman aged 30 to 39 in good health. Sequenced material: naive CD4+ T cells sorted from blood. Explained via the paper, the cell subset or site label denotes: CD45RA+ positively selected. Here the chain combines TRBV7-2 and TRBJ2-7; the D gene is not confidently resolved. The DNA sequence follows: TGTGCCAGCAGCTTGGGTGGAGACGCGGCCTGGGCCTGGGAGCAGTACTTC. This translates into CASSLGGDAAWAWEQYF. The full variable domain, completed from the reference TRBV7-2 and TRBJ2-7 proteins outside the CDR3, reads GAGVSQSPSNKVTEKGKDVELRCDPISGHTALYWYRQSLGQGLEFLIYFQGNSAPDKSGLPSDRFSAERTGGSVSTLTIQRTQQEDSAVYLCASSLGGDAAWAWEQYFGPGTRLTVT.